Shown below are 13 T cell receptor beta chains from a single sample sequenced in a study of blood T cell repertoires in COVID-19. Some clones are missing from TCRdb's copy, which holds only in-frame ones; the method was immunoSEQ multiplex PCR. The table records a few hundred thousand clones, around 87% of them present only once. Material: PBMCs or T cells enriched from blood (not recorded which). The receptor set was obtained from a woman under 30 with acute COVID-19.

This chain joins TRBV4-3 and TRBJ2-1; TRBD1 matches 7 bases. V dropped 1 base and J dropped 2; count of bases not matched to a gene: 5. The CDR3 contains 16 residues. Germline V lookup: CDR1 LGHNA, CDR2 YSLEER. The CDR3 is CASSQAGTATYNEQFF. For the CDR3, the DNA is TGCGCCAGCAGCCAAGCCGGGACAGCTACCTACAATGAGCAGTTCTTC.

The V gene is TRBV27, the J gene TRBJ2-1; 12 bases match TRBD2. With 4 bases clipped from V and 14 bases from J, the junction kept 9 bases outside the gene matches. From germline, CDR1 is MNHEY and CDR2 SMNVEV (reference sequence). There are 14 residues in the CDR3. Written as DNA, the CDR3 is TGTGCCAGCAGTTCGACTAGCGGGAGACCAGCGAAGTTCTTC. Protein: CASSSTSGRPAKFF.

The genes are TRBV6-5 and TRBJ2-7; 7 nucleotides agree with TRBD2. J lost 0 bases, V lost 4 bases, and 9 bases had no gene match. The CDR3 contains 16 residues. Germline lookup yields CDR1 MNHEY and CDR2 SVGAGI. The CDR3: CASSWLPASGSYEQYF. In DNA form, the CDR3 reads TGTGCCAGCAGTTGGCTCCCGGCTAGCGGCTCCTACGAGCAGTACTTC.

A single count supports this clone. J is TRBJ2-5 and V is TRBV27; 11 nucleotides line up with TRBD2. CDR1 and CDR2 (germline): MNHEY, SMNVEV (reference sequence). This CDR3 comprises 18 residues. Trimming removed 6 bases from V and 0 bases from J; junction bases left unmatched: 12. Here the CDR3 DNA reads TGTGCCAGCAGAAAAACTAGCGGGAGTTGGAGTTACCAAGAGACCCAGTACTTC. Translation: CASRKTSGSWSYQETQYF.

The chain couples TRBV6-2 or TRBV6-3 to TRBJ2-4; the match to TRBD1 covers 7 bases. Germline CDR1 MNHEY, CDR2 SVGEGT. The length of the CDR3 is 17 residues. V lost 5 bases, J lost 1 base, and 11 bases stayed unmatched. CDR3 sequence (DNA): TGTGCCAGCAGTCCCCGAGGGCAGGGACAGGCCAAAAACATTCAGTACTTC. Protein sequence: CASSPRGQGQAKNIQYF.

V usage is TRBV11-2 and J usage is TRBJ1-6, with D possibly being TRBD1 (6 bases). The CDR3 loop spans 14 amino acids. The V gene lost 1 base and the J gene lost 9 bases, with 10 bases spanning the gap. CDR1 is SGHAT and CDR2 is FQNNGV in the germline V gene. This CDR3 is CASSLAGVSSPLHF. The CDR3 DNA is TGTGCCAGCAGCTTAGCAGGGGTTAGTTCACCCCTCCACTTT.

The V gene is TRBV6-1, the J gene TRBJ1-4, with 7 bases matching TRBD1. The CDR3 runs 15 residues. V lost 0 bases and J lost 2; bases outside the gene matches: 0. CDR1 MNHNS and CDR2 SASEGT come from the germline V gene. The CDR3, as DNA: TGTGCCAGCAGTGAAGCGACAGGGACTAATGAAAAACTGTTTTTT. This codes for CASSEATGTNEKLFF.

The chain couples TRBV20-1 to TRBJ2-7; D possibly corresponds to TRBD2 (5 bases). Per germline, CDR1 DFQATT and CDR2 SNEGSKA (reference sequence). This CDR3 is built from 13 residues. Trimming left V 3 bases short and J 3 bases short, with 12 bases between. CDR3 in amino acids: CSASSGSRYEQYF. In nucleotides, the CDR3 is TGCAGTGCTAGTTCGGGAAGTCGCTACGAGCAGTACTTC.

The genes are TRBV10-2 and TRBJ1-1; 11 nucleotides align to TRBD1. The CDR3 contains 15 residues. CDR1 is WSHSY, CDR2 SAAADI, per germline. The V segment lost 5 bases and the J segment 5 bases; nucleotides outside the gene matches: 7. CDR3 region: CASSPRTGGGTEAFF. The CDR3 DNA follows: TGCGCCAGCAGTCCTAGGACAGGGGGCGGAACTGAAGCTTTCTTT.

The chain is built from TRBV6-6 and TRBJ1-5, with 7 bases that match TRBD1. Losses at the gene ends were 6 bases for V and 2 bases for J; bases not matched to a gene: 7. The CDR3 is 15 amino acids. CDR1 is MNHNY and CDR2 is SVGAGI in the germline V gene (reference sequence). The CDR3 region is CASRDEGAGNQPQHF. For the CDR3, the DNA is TGTGCCAGCAGAGACGAGGGGGCGGGCAATCAGCCCCAGCATTTT.

The chain employs TRBV7-6 and TRBJ2-3; 11 positions agree with TRBD2. Germline V gives CDR1 SGHVS, CDR2 FNYEAQ. CDR3 size: 15 residues. The trim removed 8 bases at V and 5 bases at J, leaving 9 bases unmatched. DNA for the CDR3: TGTGCCAGCGCAGGGACTAGCGGATGGGTAGATACGCAGTATTTT. It translates to CASAGTSGWVDTQYF. The full variable domain, completed using reference TRBV7-6 and TRBJ2-3, is GAGVSQSPRYKVTKRGQDVALRCDPISGHVSLYWYRQALGQGPEFLTYFNYEAQQDKSGLPNDRFSAERPEGSISTLTIQRTEQRDSAMYRCASAGTSGWVDTQYFGPGTRLTVL.

The V call is TRBV28, the J call TRBJ1-3; no clear D gene. This CDR3 has 15 residues. Trimming removed 5 bases at V and 0 bases at J, with 11 bases between. Germline V gene data show CDR1 as MDHEN and CDR2 as SYDVKM. CDR3 nucleotides: TGTGCCAGCAGTCCTACAGTGAGCTCTGGAAACACCATATATTTT. This codes for CASSPTVSSGNTIYF.

The chain carries TRBV7-9 and TRBJ2-1; the D gene is possibly TRBD2 (6 bases). V gave up 1 base and J gave up 0 bases, with 13 bases separating them. The CDR3 loop spans 17 amino acids. CDR1 and CDR2 (germline): SEHNR, FQNEAQ (reference sequence). This CDR3 is CASSLVASDLSYNEQFF. CDR3 coding DNA: TGTGCCAGCAGCTTAGTGGCTAGCGATCTCTCCTACAATGAGCAGTTCTTC. Based on the CDR3 plus reference TRBV7-9 and TRBJ2-1, the full variable domain is DTGVSQNPRHKITKRGQNVTFRCDPISEHNRLYWYRQTLGQGPEFLTYFQNEAQLEKSRLLSDRFSAERPKGSFSTLEIQRTEQGDSAMYLCASSLVASDLSYNEQFFGPGTRLTVL.